A single sample gave rise to the 11 T cell receptor beta chains below, sequenced in a study of blood T cell repertoires in COVID-19. TCRdb's copy holds only in-frame clones and misses some; the assay was immunoSEQ multiplex PCR. The data contain 25,000 to 35,000 clones, 65% to 70% of them singletons. The source material was peripheral blood. These receptors originate from a human donor in a cohort sampled during active COVID-19.

The rearrangement uses TRBV5-1 and TRBJ2-7; TRBD1 aligns across 11 bases. CDR1 and CDR2 (germline): SGHRS, YFSETQ. The length of the CDR3 is 15 residues. The V segment lost 1 base and the J segment 3 bases; nucleotides outside the gene matches: 3. The chain's CDR3 is CASSLFGTGGYEQYF. In nucleotides, the CDR3 is TGCGCCAGCAGCTTGTTCGGGACAGGGGGCTACGAGCAGTACTTC.

This clone was detected ten times or more. The rearrangement links TRBV4-2 to TRBJ2-7; no clear D gene. The CDR3 has 13 residues. Germline V gene data show CDR1 as LGHNA and CDR2 as YNFKEQ. Trimming removed 0 bases at V and 2 bases at J, with 5 bases between. The DNA for the CDR3 is TGTGCCAGCAGCCAAGATCGGGCCTACGAGCAGTACTTC. It is translated as CASSQDRAYEQYF.

The chain recombines TRBV19 with TRBJ1-2, with 9 bases aligning to TRBD1. The CDR3 consists of 13 residues. Germline lookup yields CDR1 LNHDA and CDR2 SQIVND (reference sequence). V shed 6 bases, J shed 8 bases, and the junction held 7 bases outside the gene matches. Here the CDR3 DNA reads TGTGCCAGTAGCGCACAGGGGGCCGGCGGCTACACCTTC. Amino acid sequence: CASSAQGAGGYTF.

CDR3 sequence (DNA): TGTGCCATCAGGTCACAGGGGGGTCATCAGCCCCAGCATTTT. Its translation: CAIRSQGGHQPQHF. This chain joins TRBV10-3 and TRBJ1-5; TRBD1 agrees at 8 bases. There are 14 residues in the CDR3. Germline V gene data show CDR1 as ENHRY and CDR2 as SYGVKD. V lost 6 bases, J lost 5 bases, and 6 bases stayed unmatched.

The chain recombines TRBV2 with TRBJ1-5; D perhaps matches TRBD1 (6 bases). V was pared by 5 bases and J by 1 base, with 12 bases between. Germline-derived CDR1 and CDR2 are SNHLY and FYNNEI. The CDR3 length is 15 residues. The CDR3 is CASSREQGSNQPQHF. CDR3 nucleotides: TGTGCCAGCAGTCGAGAACAGGGAAGCAATCAGCCCCAGCATTTT.

This sequence joins TRBV4-3 and TRBJ1-5; TRBD1 is a possible D gene (6 bases). This CDR3 region has 15 residues. Trimming cost V 0 bases and J 3 bases, with 9 bases left between them. CDR1 and CDR2 from the germline V gene are LGHNA and YSLEER. DNA for the CDR3: TGCGCCAGCAGCCAAGATCGACAGGACAATCAGCCCCAGCATTTT. Protein product: CASSQDRQDNQPQHF.

The rearrangement joins TRBV7-9 to TRBJ1-2; TRBD1 aligns across 7 bases. Germline V gene sequence: CDR1 SEHNR, CDR2 FQNEAQ (reference sequence). This CDR3 comprises 12 residues. J gave up 8 bases and V 6 bases, and 6 bases lay outside the gene matches. CDR3 sequence reads: CASSPKGGGYTF. The CDR3 DNA is TGTGCCAGCAGTCCGAAAGGGGGCGGCTACACCTTC.

This clone was seen a few times. The gene calls are TRBV6-2 or TRBV6-3 and TRBJ1-6; tentative D call: TRBD1 (6 bases). The CDR3 has 16 amino acids. Germline loops: CDR1 MNHEY, CDR2 SVGEGT. The V and J ends lost 1 base and 9 bases respectively, with 16 bases between them. The CDR3 protein is CASSYLRDIFGSPLHF. In DNA, the CDR3 is TGTGCCAGCAGTTACTTACGGGACATCTTCGGTTCACCCCTCCACTTT.

The gene calls are TRBV25-1 and TRBJ2-5; D gene ambiguous. Germline V gene lookup returns CDR1 MGHDK and CDR2 SYGVNS. CDR3 size: 13 residues. The V end lost 8 bases, the J end lost 5 bases, and 15 bases lay between the germline ends. As DNA, the CDR3 is TGTGCCAGCCAGACATCTTCGGCGGAGACCCAGTACTTC. This sequence encodes CASQTSSAETQYF.

The genes are TRBV15 and TRBJ1-5; TRBD1 aligns across 7 bases. Germline V gene sequence: CDR1 LNHNV, CDR2 YYDKDF (reference sequence). The length of the CDR3 is 14 residues. Trimming took 0 bases from V and 12 from J; bases not matched to a gene: 8. The CDR3 loop is CATSRDRGRGFQHF. CDR3 bases: TGTGCCACCAGCAGAGATCGGGGCAGGGGGTTCCAGCATTTT.

In its sample, this clone was seen many times. Other DNA variants within this sample encode the same CDR3. The chain employs TRBV11-2 and TRBJ1-1, with a tentative D call TRBD1 (6 bases). V was shortened by 5 bases and J by 1 base, with 8 bases between the two germline ends. Germline loops: CDR1 SGHAT, CDR2 FQNNGV. CDR3 length: 13 residues. DNA of the CDR3: TGTGCCAGCAGCCAACAGGGGAACACTGAAGCTTTCTTT. This sequence encodes CASSQQGNTEAFF.